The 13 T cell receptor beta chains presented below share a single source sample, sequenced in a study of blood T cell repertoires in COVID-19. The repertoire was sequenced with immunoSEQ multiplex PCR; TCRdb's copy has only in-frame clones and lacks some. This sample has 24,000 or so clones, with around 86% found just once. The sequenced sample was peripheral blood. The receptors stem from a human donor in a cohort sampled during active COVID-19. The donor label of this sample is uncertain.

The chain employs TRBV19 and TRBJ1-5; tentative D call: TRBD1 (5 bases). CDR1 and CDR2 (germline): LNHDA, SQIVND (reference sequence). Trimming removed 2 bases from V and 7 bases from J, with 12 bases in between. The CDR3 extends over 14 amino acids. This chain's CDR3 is CASSIQGGGQPQHF. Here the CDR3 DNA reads TGTGCCAGTAGTATACAGGGAGGAGGGCAGCCCCAGCATTTT.

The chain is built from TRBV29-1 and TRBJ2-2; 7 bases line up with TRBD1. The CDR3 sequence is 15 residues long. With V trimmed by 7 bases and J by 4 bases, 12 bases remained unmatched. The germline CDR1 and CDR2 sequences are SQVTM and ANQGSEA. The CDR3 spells CSGTAGTAGTGELFF. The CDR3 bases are TGCAGCGGTACAGCCGGGACAGCCGGCACCGGGGAGCTGTTTTTT.

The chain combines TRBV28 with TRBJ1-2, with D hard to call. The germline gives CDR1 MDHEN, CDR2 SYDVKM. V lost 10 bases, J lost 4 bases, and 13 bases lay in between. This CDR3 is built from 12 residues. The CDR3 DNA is TGTGCCACCACGACGGGGTCCTATGGCTACACCTTC. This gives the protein CATTTGSYGYTF.

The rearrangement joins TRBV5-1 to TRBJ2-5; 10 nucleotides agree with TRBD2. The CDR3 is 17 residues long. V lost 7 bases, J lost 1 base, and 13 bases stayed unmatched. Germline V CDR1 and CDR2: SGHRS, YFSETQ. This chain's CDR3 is CASVGSGGPLSQETQYF. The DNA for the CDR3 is TGCGCCAGCGTCGGTAGCGGGGGGCCCCTATCCCAAGAGACCCAGTACTTC. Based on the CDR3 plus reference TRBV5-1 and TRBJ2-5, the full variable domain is KAGVTQTPRYLIKTRGQQVTLSCSPISGHRSVSWYQQTPGQGLQFLFEYFSETQRNKGNFPGRFSGRQFSNSRSEMNVSTLELGDSALYLCASVGSGGPLSQETQYFGPGTRLLVL.

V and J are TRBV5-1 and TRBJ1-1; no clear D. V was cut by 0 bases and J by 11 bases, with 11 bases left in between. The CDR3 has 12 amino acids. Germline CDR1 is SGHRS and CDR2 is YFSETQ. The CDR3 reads CASSLAGVNAFF. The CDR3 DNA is TGCGCCAGCAGCTTGGCCGGGGTGAACGCTTTCTTT.

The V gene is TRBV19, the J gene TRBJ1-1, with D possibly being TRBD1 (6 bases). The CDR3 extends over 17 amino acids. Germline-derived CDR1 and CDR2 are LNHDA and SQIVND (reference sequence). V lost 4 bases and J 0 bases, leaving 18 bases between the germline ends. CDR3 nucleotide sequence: TGTGCCAGTAGTACAATTAAAACACAGGGTATGAACACTGAAGCTTTCTTT. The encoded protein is CASSTIKTQGMNTEAFF.

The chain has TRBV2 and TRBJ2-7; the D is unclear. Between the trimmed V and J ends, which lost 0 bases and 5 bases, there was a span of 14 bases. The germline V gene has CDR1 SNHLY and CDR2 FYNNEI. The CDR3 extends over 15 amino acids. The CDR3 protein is CASSEAANRVDEQYF. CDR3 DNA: TGTGCCAGCAGTGAAGCTGCCAATCGGGTGGACGAGCAGTACTTC.

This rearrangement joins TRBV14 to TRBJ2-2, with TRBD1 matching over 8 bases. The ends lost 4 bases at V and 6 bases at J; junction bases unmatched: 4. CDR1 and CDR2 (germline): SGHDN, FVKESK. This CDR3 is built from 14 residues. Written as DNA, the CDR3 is TGTGCCAGCAGCCCCTGGACAGGGCCCGGGGAGCTGTTTTTT. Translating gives CASSPWTGPGELFF. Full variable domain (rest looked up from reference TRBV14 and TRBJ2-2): EAGVTQFPSHSVIEKGQTVTLRCDPISGHDNLYWYRRVMGKEIKFLLHFVKESKQDESGMPNNRFLAERTGGTYSTLKVQPAELEDSGVYFCASSPWTGPGELFFGEGSRLTVL.

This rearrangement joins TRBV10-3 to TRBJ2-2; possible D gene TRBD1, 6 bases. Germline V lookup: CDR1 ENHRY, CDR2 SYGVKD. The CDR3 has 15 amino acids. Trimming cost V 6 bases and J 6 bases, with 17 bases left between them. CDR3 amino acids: CAISEGTGQAGELFF. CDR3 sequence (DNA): TGTGCCATCAGCGAGGGAACAGGGCAGGCCGGGGAGCTGTTTTTT.

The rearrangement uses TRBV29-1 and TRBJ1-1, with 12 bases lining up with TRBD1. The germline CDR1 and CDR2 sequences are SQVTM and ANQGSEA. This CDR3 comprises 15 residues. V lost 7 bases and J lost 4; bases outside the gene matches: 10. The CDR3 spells CSAQGGQGAGTEAFF. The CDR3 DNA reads TGCAGCGCCCAAGGGGGACAGGGGGCCGGCACTGAAGCTTTCTTT.

In nucleotides, the CDR3 is TGTGCCAGCACCGACAGGGCCGCTTACATGAACACTGAAGCTTTCTTT. This sequence encodes CASTDRAAYMNTEAFF. The V gene is TRBV6-6, the J gene TRBJ1-1, with 7 bases fitting TRBD1. CDR1 is MNHNY and CDR2 is SVGAGI in the germline V gene (reference sequence). The CDR3 is 16 residues long. The junction had 11 bases not matched to a gene; V was cut back by 7 bases and J by 0 bases.

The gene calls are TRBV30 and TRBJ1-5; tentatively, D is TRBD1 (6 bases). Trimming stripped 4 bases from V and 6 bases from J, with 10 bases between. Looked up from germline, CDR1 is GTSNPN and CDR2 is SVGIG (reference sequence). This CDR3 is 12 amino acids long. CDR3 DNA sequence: TGTGCCTGGAATCTAGGGGGTCAGCCCCAGCATTTT. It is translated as CAWNLGGQPQHF.

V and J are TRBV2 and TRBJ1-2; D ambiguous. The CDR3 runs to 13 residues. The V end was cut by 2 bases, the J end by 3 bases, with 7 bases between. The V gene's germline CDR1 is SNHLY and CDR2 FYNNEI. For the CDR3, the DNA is TGTGCCAGCAGTGAATCGGGGTACTATGGCTACACCTTC. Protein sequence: CASSESGYYGYTF. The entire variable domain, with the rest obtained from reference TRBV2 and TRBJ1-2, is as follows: EPEVTQTPSHQVTQMGQEVILRCVPISNHLYFYWYRQILGQKVEFLVSFYNNEISEKSEIFDDQFSVERPDGSNFTLKIRSTKLEDSAMYFCASSESGYYGYTFGSGTRLTVV.